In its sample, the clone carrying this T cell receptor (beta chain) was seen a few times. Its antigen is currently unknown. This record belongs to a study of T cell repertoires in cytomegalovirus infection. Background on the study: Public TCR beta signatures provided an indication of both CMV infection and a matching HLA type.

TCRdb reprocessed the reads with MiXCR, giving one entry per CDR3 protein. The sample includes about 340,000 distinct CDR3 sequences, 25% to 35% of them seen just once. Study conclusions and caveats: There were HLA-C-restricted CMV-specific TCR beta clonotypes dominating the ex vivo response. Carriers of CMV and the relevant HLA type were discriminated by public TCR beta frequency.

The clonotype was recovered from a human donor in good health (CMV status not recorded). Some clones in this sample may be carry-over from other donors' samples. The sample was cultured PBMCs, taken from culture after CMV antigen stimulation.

The CDR3 loop reads CASSESEGVEQFF. CDR3 DNA sequence: TGTGCCAGCAGTGAGTCCGAAGGGGTTGAGCAGTTCTTC. V and J are TRBV2 and TRBJ2-1, with D tentatively TRBD1 (5 bases). The germline CDR1 and CDR2 sequences are SNHLY and FYNNEI. This CDR3 region has 13 residues. V lost 3 bases and J lost 9, with 12 bases in between.